The sequence of this TCR beta chain was determined in a study of shared clonotypes between healthy human individuals. Study-wide results and limits: Clonotype sharing among donors likely depends on sequencing depth.

CDR3 size: 13 residues. Germline V gene data show CDR1 as SQVTM and CDR2 as ANQGSEA. V gave up 3 bases and J gave up 3 bases, with 11 bases separating them. On sorted subsets, replicate PCRs used 150 to 250 ng DNA, or 25,000 to 35,000 T cell genomes. Profiled with immunoSEQ multiplex PCR; TCRdb holds only in-frame clones, not every one. There are 150,000 to 200,000 clones in the sample; approximately 95% occur only once, and around 0.067% lies in the top ten. In the case of this clone: The antigen is unknown.

This sequence joins TRBV29-1 and TRBJ2-5, with D possibly matching TRBD1 (6 bases). The receptor was derived from a woman aged 25 to 39 in good health. Sequencing was performed on naive CD4+ T cells sorted from blood. Subset given: CD45RA+ positively selected. The CDR3 loop is CSVDEGVKETQYF. For the CDR3, the DNA is TGCAGCGTTGATGAGGGGGTCAAAGAGACCCAGTACTTC.